Listed here is a single T cell receptor beta chain. From germline, CDR1 is DFQATT and CDR2 SNEGSKA (reference sequence). CDR3 length: 15 amino acids. V lost 3 bases, J lost 6 bases, and 8 bases stayed unmatched. The sample belongs to a study of blood T cell repertoires in COVID-19. Libraries were prepared by immunoSEQ multiplex PCR; TCRdb keeps only in-frame clonotypes and omits some of them. The sample has approximately 190,000 clones, roughly 86% seen once. The TCR comes from a woman aged 70-85 years with active or convalescent COVID-19. This chain links TRBV20-1 with TRBJ2-4, with 10 bases matching TRBD2. Sequencing was performed on peripheral blood. CDR3 coding DNA: TGCAGTGCTAGTGGGGGGAGCGGGAGGGGAAACATTCAGTACTTC. The encoded protein is CSASGGSGRGNIQYF.